Following are 26 T cell receptor beta chains from one sample sequenced in a study of blood T cell repertoires in COVID-19. The assay was immunoSEQ multiplex PCR, and TCRdb's table has in-frame clones only and misses some. The sample shows under 200,000 clones, roughly 78% of them seen only once. What was sequenced was peripheral blood. The receptors here all came from a man aged 70 or older with active or convalescent COVID-19.

This clone was picked up one time. This rearrangement joins TRBV4-3 to TRBJ2-1, with a tentative D call TRBD2 (5 bases). The V end lost 4 bases, the J end lost 7 bases, and 8 bases lay between the germline ends. This CDR3 has 12 residues. Germline-derived CDR1 and CDR2 are LGHNA and YSLEER. The CDR3 nucleotides are TGCGCCAGCAGCCCCGGGGATAATGAGCAGTTCTTC. It codes for CASSPGDNEQFF.

The rearrangement joins TRBV11-2 to TRBJ2-7; 7 bases agree with TRBD1. Trimming took 4 bases from V and 2 from J; bases not matched to a gene: 5. Germline assignment: CDR1 SGHAT and CDR2 FQNNGV. This CDR3 comprises 14 residues. The CDR3 here is CASSYRDSPYEQYF. The CDR3 DNA follows: TGTGCCAGCAGCTACCGGGACAGTCCCTACGAGCAGTACTTC. Full variable domain (outside the CDR3, taken from reference TRBV11-2 and TRBJ2-7): EAGVAQSPRYKIIEKRQSVAFWCNPISGHATLYWYQQILGQGPKLLIQFQNNGVVDDSQLPKDRFSAERLKGVDSTLKIQPAKLEDSAVYLCASSYRDSPYEQYFGPGTRLTVT.

The chain's CDR3 is CASSSQTSGGYEQYF. The CDR3, as DNA: TGTGCCAGCAGTTCCCAGACTAGCGGGGGCTACGAGCAGTACTTC. The rearrangement joins TRBV27 to TRBJ2-7, with TRBD2 matching 12 bases. Germline V gene data show CDR1 as MNHEY and CDR2 as SMNVEV (reference sequence). There are 15 residues in the CDR3. The V segment lost 4 bases and the J segment 3 bases; nucleotides outside the gene matches: 4.

The rearrangement joins TRBV4-1 to TRBJ2-2, with TRBD1 matching over 7 bases. V was pared by 1 base and J by 4 bases, with 9 bases of the junction left unmatched. This CDR3 has 17 residues. The germline gives CDR1 MGHRA, CDR2 YSYEKL. The CDR3 sequence is CASSQGQGGRGTGELFF. The DNA of the CDR3 is TGCGCCAGCAGCCAAGGACAGGGCGGCCGGGGCACCGGGGAGCTGTTTTTT.

The rearrangement links TRBV6-6 to TRBJ2-1, with D possibly matching TRBD1 (6 bases). Trimming pared 5 bases from V and 7 bases from J, leaving 6 bases between. The CDR3 is made up of 11 amino acids. Germline CDR1 reads MNHNY; CDR2 reads SVGAGI (reference sequence). CDR3 in amino acids: CASSDRNEQFF. The CDR3 DNA reads TGTGCCAGCAGTGACAGGAATGAGCAGTTCTTC.

This clone has just a few counts. The V gene is TRBV30, the J gene TRBJ1-1; D gene unclear. This CDR3 comprises 11 residues. V shed 3 bases and J shed 2 bases, with 4 bases lying between them. Germline V gives CDR1 GTSNPN, CDR2 SVGIG (reference sequence). The CDR3 bases are TGTGCCTGGAGCGTCAACACTGAAGCTTTCTTT. It yields the protein CAWSVNTEAFF.

The V gene is TRBV24-1, the J gene TRBJ2-1, with a weak D call TRBD1 (5 bases). V was trimmed by 4 bases and J by 11 bases, leaving 17 bases between them. Per the germline V gene, CDR1 is KGHDR and CDR2 is SFDVKD. CDR3 length equals 14 residues. CDR3 protein: CATSEGDRWGKQFF. The CDR3 nucleotides read TGTGCCACCAGTGAAGGAGATCGCTGGGGCAAGCAGTTCTTC.

The V call is TRBV7-9, the J call TRBJ2-5; unclear D gene. Germline V gene sequence: CDR1 SEHNR, CDR2 FQNEAQ (reference sequence). The V end lost 0 bases, the J end lost 2 bases, and 4 bases lay between the germline ends. This CDR3 has 13 amino acids. The CDR3 spells CASSLAAQETQYF. CDR3 DNA sequence: TGTGCCAGCAGCTTAGCGGCTCAAGAGACCCAGTACTTC.

This clone occurred once. V gene TRBV24-1 combines with J gene TRBJ2-1; 10 bases are a match to TRBD2. Germline CDR1 and CDR2: KGHDR and SFDVKD. Losses at the gene ends were 2 bases for V and 4 bases for J; bases not matched to a gene: 4. The CDR3 has 16 residues. In DNA, the CDR3 is TGTGCCACCAGTGATTCGCTAGCGGGAGAATACAATGAGCAGTTCTTC. It is translated as CATSDSLAGEYNEQFF.

This clone has more than one count but fewer than ten. Relative to the germline gene, one junction end is altered; a read error may explain this. The rearrangement uses TRBV7-7 and TRBJ2-7, with 9 bases identical to TRBD1. CDR1 and CDR2 from the germline V gene are SSHAT and FNYEAQ (reference sequence). This CDR3 spans 14 amino acids. CDR3 residues: CASSSGQGTREQYF. The CDR3 DNA reads as TGTGCTAGCAGCTCCGGACAGGGGACGAGGGAGCAGTACTTC.

The chain couples TRBV5-1 to TRBJ1-2; tentatively, D is TRBD1 (6 bases). V dropped 0 bases and J dropped 2 bases, with 11 bases sitting between them. From germline, CDR1 is SGHRS and CDR2 YFSETQ. This CDR3 has 15 amino acids. In DNA form, the CDR3 reads TGCGCCAGCAGCTTGGATGGACAGCTGAACTATGGCTACACCTTC. It yields the protein CASSLDGQLNYGYTF.

The sample holds a few counts of this clone. The chain uses TRBV6-4 and TRBJ2-6, with a weak D call TRBD2 (6 bases). The CDR3 has 17 residues. Per germline, CDR1 MRHNA and CDR2 SNTAGT. V lost 3 bases, J lost 3 bases, and 15 bases lay in between. CDR3: CASSEEGGVFGANVLTF. The CDR3, as DNA: TGTGCCAGCAGTGAAGAAGGAGGGGTTTTTGGGGCCAACGTCCTGACTTTC.

The rearrangement joins TRBV6-5 to TRBJ1-2; the match to TRBD1 covers 7 bases. The germline CDR1 and CDR2 sequences are MNHEY and SVGAGI. The V and J ends lost 7 bases and 5 bases, in that order; junction bases with no gene match: 10. CDR3 length equals 14 residues. The CDR3 DNA sequence: TGTGCCAGCATCCTCGACAGGGCGCTATATGGCTACACCTTC. Residues: CASILDRALYGYTF.

The J gene is TRBJ2-7, the V gene TRBV12-3 or TRBV12-4; D is ambiguous. The CDR3 extends over 13 amino acids. The V end lost 5 bases, the J end lost 2 bases, and 10 bases lay between the germline ends. The CDR3 sequence: CASSLGRTYEQYF. CDR3 sequence (DNA): TGTGCCAGCAGTCTGGGCAGGACCTACGAGCAGTACTTC.

In its sample, this clone was seen a few times. CDR3 bases: TGTGCCAGCAGTACAGGGTGGGATCAGCCCCAGCATTTT. Translated, it gives CASSTGWDQPQHF. V gene TRBV6-6 combines with J gene TRBJ1-5, with D perhaps TRBD1 (6 bases). This CDR3 contains 13 residues. Trimming pared 5 bases from V and 5 bases from J, leaving 10 bases between. CDR1 MNHNY and CDR2 SVGAGI come from the germline V gene (reference sequence).

The chain combines TRBV6-5 with TRBJ2-7, with 9 bases aligning to TRBD1. The germline V gene encodes CDR1 MNHEY and CDR2 SVGAGI. There are 15 residues in the CDR3. Trimming took 2 bases from V and 5 from J; bases not matched to a gene: 7. The chain's CDR3 is CASSYTGGGFNEQYF. The CDR3 DNA sequence: TGTGCCAGCAGTTACACAGGGGGCGGCTTTAACGAGCAGTACTTC.

This rearrangement joins TRBV5-4 to TRBJ2-3; possible D gene TRBD2, 7 bases. Germline CDR1 and CDR2: SGHNT and YYREEE (reference sequence). This CDR3 contains 14 residues. V lost 5 bases, J lost 10 bases, and 20 bases lay in between. The CDR3 protein is CASSSGRGASPQYF. CDR3 sequence (DNA): TGTGCCAGCAGTTCGGGTCGGGGGGCCAGTCCGCAGTATTTT.

The chain links TRBV5-1 to TRBJ2-1; D remains unclear. The germline V gene has CDR1 SGHRS and CDR2 YFSETQ. V was clipped by 2 bases and J by 0 bases, with 6 bases between them. The CDR3 is 14 amino acids. In DNA, the CDR3 is TGCGCCAGCAGCTTTGCCGGCTCCTACAATGAGCAGTTCTTC. Its protein product is CASSFAGSYNEQFF. The whole variable domain, filled in from reference TRBV5-1 and TRBJ2-1, reads KAGVTQTPRYLIKTRGQQVTLSCSPISGHRSVSWYQQTPGQGLQFLFEYFSETQRNKGNFPGRFSGRQFSNSRSEMNVSTLELGDSALYLCASSFAGSYNEQFFGPGTRLTVL.

This clone came up once. The V and J genes are TRBV2 and TRBJ1-2; the match to TRBD1 covers 11 bases. V shed 2 bases and J 7 bases; nucleotides not matched to a gene: 6. Germline V CDR1 and CDR2: SNHLY, FYNNEI. The CDR3 is made up of 15 amino acids. In DNA form, the CDR3 reads TGTGCCAGCAGTGAAAGGACAGGGGGCGCTGGTGGCTACACCTTC. Amino acid sequence: CASSERTGGAGGYTF.

The chain recombines TRBV3-1 (or the pseudogene TRBV3-2) with TRBJ1-4; maybe TRBD1 (5 bases). The CDR3 spans 15 residues. The germline V gene encodes CDR1 LGHDT and CDR2 YNNKEL (reference sequence). The V gene lost 1 base and the J gene lost 9 bases, with 15 bases spanning the gap. DNA for the CDR3: TGTGCCAGCAGCCAAGCCTCCCAGGGATCGCAAAAACTGTTTTTT. Its protein is CASSQASQGSQKLFF.

The chain combines TRBV6-6 with TRBJ2-3, with TRBD2 matching over 7 bases. V gave up 0 bases and J gave up 3 bases; unmatched junction bases: 6. Per germline, CDR1 MNHNY and CDR2 SVGAGI (reference sequence). CDR3 size: 16 residues. CDR3 loop: CASSYSPGLVTDTQYF. CDR3 nucleotide sequence: TGTGCCAGCAGTTACTCTCCCGGACTAGTGACAGATACGCAGTATTTT.

This chain joins TRBV5-4 and TRBJ2-5; 7 nucleotides agree with TRBD2. The CDR3 is made up of 15 amino acids. The V and J ends lost 6 bases and 3 bases, in that order; junction bases with no gene match: 11. The germline CDR1 and CDR2 sequences are SGHNT and YYREEE (reference sequence). The CDR3 reads CASNEGGGNEETQYF. DNA of the CDR3: TGTGCCAGCAACGAGGGCGGGGGAAATGAAGAGACCCAGTACTTC.

This clone was observed many times. The V gene is TRBV29-1, the J gene TRBJ1-1, with D possibly being TRBD1 (5 bases). There are 12 residues in the CDR3. Germline CDR1 reads SQVTM; CDR2 reads ANQGSEA. V was clipped by 3 bases and J by 6 bases, with 11 bases between them. The CDR3 protein is CSVEGEGAEAFF. For the CDR3, the DNA is TGCAGCGTTGAGGGGGAGGGAGCTGAAGCTTTCTTT. The complete variable domain, with remaining parts taken from reference TRBV29-1 and TRBJ1-1, reads SAVISQKPSRDICQRGTSLTIQCQVDSQVTMMFWYRQQPGQSLTLIATANQGSEATYESGFVIDKFPISRPNLTFSTLTVSNMSPEDSSIYLCSVEGEGAEAFFGQGTRLTVV.

This sequence joins TRBV6-6 and TRBJ2-3, with 7 bases that match TRBD2. Germline values: CDR1 MNHNY, CDR2 SVGAGI (reference sequence). V lost 5 bases and J lost 0; bases outside the gene matches: 8. The CDR3 extends over 16 amino acids. CDR3 in DNA: TGTGCCAGCAGTCATAGTGGTAGCGGGAGCACAGATACGCAGTATTTT. Translation: CASSHSGSGSTDTQYF.

Remarks on this clone: The sample carries other DNA sequences with the same CDR3. V gene TRBV7-2 combines with J gene TRBJ1-2; the D is unclear. V lost 2 bases and J 4 bases, leaving 8 bases between the germline ends. The CDR3 is made up of 13 amino acids. Germline CDR1 SGHTA, CDR2 FQGNSA. Here the CDR3 reads CASSLLTAYGYTF. The CDR3 nucleotides read TGTGCCAGCAGCTTATTAACAGCCTATGGCTACACCTTC.

The rearrangement uses TRBV7-3 and TRBJ2-2; perhaps TRBD2 as D (6 bases). The germline V gene encodes CDR1 SGHTA and CDR2 FQGTGA. Trimming removed 5 bases from V and 6 bases from J, with 10 bases in between. The CDR3 has 13 amino acids. CDR3 nucleotides: TGTGCCAGCAGCCAACAGCGGGCCGGGGAGCTGTTTTTT. It yields the protein CASSQQRAGELFF.